The rows below give T cell receptor beta chains drawn from one sample of a study of T cell responses to AZD1222 COVID-19 vaccine. This table comes from immunoSEQ multiplex PCR, and its TCRdb copy is limited to in-frame clones, with some not included. The sample has approximately 100,000 clones; 91% are singletons. The sequencing here drew on peripheral blood, taken on day 0 of AZD1222 vaccination. The receptors originated from an adult in good health. The CDR3 runs from the conserved cysteine through the conserved F or W. The D gene is left open where the match is weak. Some rows mark clone size as missing; the rest say once, few, many or name a class of expanded clone.

d_call	clone_size	v_call	j_call	cdr3_nt	cdr3_aa
-	-	TRBV24-1	TRBJ1-5	TGTGCCACCGGAGGCCGGGAATCGGCATTCAATCAGCCCCAGCATTTT	CATGGRESAFNQPQHF
-	-	TRBV2	TRBJ2-7	TGTGCCAGCAGTGAATACAGTTTCGAGCAGTACTTC	CASSEYSFEQYF
TRBD1	-	TRBV13	TRBJ1-2	TGTGCCAGCAGCTTTTCCACTGTGGGACAGGGGGCGCGGGGCTACACCTTC	CASSFSTVGQGARGYTF
-	-	TRBV27	TRBJ1-1	TGTGCCAGCAGTTTGGGCACGATGAACACTGAAGCTTTCTTT	CASSLGTMNTEAFF
TRBD1	-	TRBV6-5	TRBJ2-7	TGTGCCAGCAGAGGACAGGGGACCCCCTACGAGCAGTACTTC	CASRGQGTPYEQYF
-	few	TRBV18	TRBJ1-5	TGTGCCAGCTCACCCCCTAATCTAGGTAGCAATCAGCCCCAGCATTTT	CASSPPNLGSNQPQHF
-	-	TRBV9	TRBJ2-3	TGTGCCAGCAGCGTAGTGACAGATACGCAGTATTTT	CASSVVTDTQYF
TRBD1	-	TRBV10-3	TRBJ1-4	TGTGCCATCAAGTCGACAGGGGGCAATGAAAAACTGTTTTTT	CAIKSTGGNEKLFF
TRBD1	-	TRBV7-3	TRBJ1-6	TGTGCCAGCAGCTTAACGCGGCCAGACAGGGATTATTATAATTCACCCCTCCACTTT	CASSLTRPDRDYYNSPLHF
TRBD2	-	TRBV5-5	TRBJ2-7	TGTGCCAGCAGCCCCCGGGGGGGGAGCTCCTACGAGCAGTACTTC	CASSPRGGSSYEQYF
-	-	TRBV19	TRBJ2-2	TGTGCCAGCCAGACGGGTAACACCGGGGAGCTGTTTTTT	CASQTGNTGELFF
-	once	TRBV28	TRBJ2-5	TGTGCCAGCAGTTTATTCGTCCGCGAGACCCAGTACTTC	CASSLFVRETQYF
-	-	TRBV4-1	TRBJ1-2	TGCGCCAGCAGCCAAGTTGCAGCGGGGGGCGTAGCTGATGGCTACACCTTC	CASSQVAAGGVADGYTF
TRBD1	-	TRBV30	TRBJ2-3	TGTGCCTGGAGTGTACACAGGGGGAGCACAGATACGCAGTATTTT	CAWSVHRGSTDTQYF